A selection of T cell receptor beta chains follows, all from one sample in a study of T cell responses to AZD1222 COVID-19 vaccine. Sequencing was performed with immunoSEQ multiplex PCR; in TCRdb, only in-frame clones are kept and a portion is missing. The data hold 66,000 or so clones, with approximately 84% observed a single time. Sequenced here: peripheral blood, sampled on day 0 of AZD1222 vaccination. All receptors derive from an adult in good health. Both conserved end residues are part of each CDR3. A D gene is named only where the DNA matches it firmly. Size is omitted from some rows. Given values are once, few, many or a class for expanded clones.

- | once | TRBJ1-2 | TRBV4-3 | CASSQDYRDFYGYTF | TGCGCCAGCAGCCAAGATTATCGGGACTTTTATGGCTACACCTTC
- | once | TRBJ1-6 | TRBV5-6 | CASSTQLRGQGSPLHF | TGTGCCAGCAGCACCCAGCTACGGGGGCAGGGTTCACCCCTCCACTTT
- | - | TRBJ1-1 | TRBV5-1 | CASSLGQGKGTEAFF | TGCGCCAGCAGCTTGGGGCAGGGAAAGGGCACTGAAGCTTTCTTT
- | few | TRBJ1-1 | TRBV28 | CASSLIFPGGTEAFF | TGTGCCAGCAGTTTAATCTTCCCGGGAGGGACTGAAGCTTTCTTT
- | - | TRBJ2-3 | TRBV21-1 | CASSKPTEDTQYF | TGTGCCAGCAGCAAACCCACAGAAGATACGCAGTATTTT
- | - | TRBJ2-3 | TRBV3-1/TRBV3-2 | CASSQWSGTQYF | TGTGCCAGCAGCCAATGGAGTGGTACGCAGTATTTT
- | once | TRBJ2-2 | TRBV7-8 | CASSRGVGNTGELFF | TGTGCCAGCAGCCGCGGGGTGGGGAACACCGGGGAGCTGTTTTTT
TRBD1 | - | TRBJ1-2 | TRBV27 | CASSLLARPGQNYGYTF | TGTGCCAGCAGTTTACTCGCCAGACCGGGACAGAACTATGGCTACACCTTC
TRBD1 | - | TRBJ1-2 | TRBV11-2 | CASSLTGLEGYTF | TGTGCCAGCAGCTTGACAGGGTTGGAGGGCTACACCTTC
- | - | TRBJ2-7 | TRBV19 | CASSSGGGYEQYF | TGTGCCAGTAGTAGCGGAGGCGGCTACGAGCAGTACTTC
- | few | TRBJ1-2 | TRBV2 | CASSERRYGYTF | TGTGCCAGCAGTGAACGGAGGTACGGCTACACCTTC
- | - | TRBJ2-7 | TRBV7-9 | CASSLSMGTLRYEQYF | TGTGCCAGCAGCTTAAGTATGGGTACATTGCGGTACGAGCAGTACTTC
TRBD2 | - | TRBJ2-7 | TRBV5-1 | CASSPARRGDEQYF | TGCGCCAGCAGCCCCGCGAGGCGGGGGGACGAGCAGTACTTC
TRBD1 | - | TRBJ1-2 | TRBV19 | CASRKTGTRDYGYTF | TGTGCCAGTAGGAAGACAGGGACCCGAGACTATGGCTACACCTTC
TRBD1 | - | TRBJ1-6 | TRBV3-1/TRBV3-2 | CASSPGGASNSPLHF | TGTGCCAGCAGCCCAGGGGGCGCCTCTAATTCACCCCTCCACTTT
TRBD1 | once | TRBJ1-5 | TRBV7-8 | CASSLYRGPSGSNQPQHF | TGTGCCAGCAGCTTATACAGGGGTCCCTCGGGTAGCAATCAGCCCCAGCATTTT
- | - | TRBJ2-1 | TRBV9 | CASSPGPYNEQFF | TGTGCCAGCAGCCCGGGACCCTACAATGAGCAGTTCTTC
- | - | TRBJ1-3 | TRBV20-1 | CSASNLGRNTIYF | TGCAGTGCTAGTAACCTCGGACGAAACACCATATATTTT
- | medium-sized | TRBJ2-3 | TRBV9 | CASEAWTTSTDTQYF | TGTGCCAGCGAGGCCTGGACAACTTCCACAGATACGCAGTATTTT
TRBD1 | - | TRBJ1-4 | TRBV2 | CASSGQGGDEKLFF | TGTGCCAGCAGTGGACAGGGTGGAGATGAAAAACTGTTTTTT
TRBD2 | - | TRBJ2-7 | TRBV5-1 | CASTPTSGYEQYF | TGCGCCAGCACCCCGACTAGCGGATACGAGCAGTACTTC
- | - | TRBJ2-3 | TRBV9 | CASNAQGADWGTQYF | TGTGCCAGCAACGCCCAGGGAGCTGACTGGGGTACGCAGTATTTT
- | - | TRBJ1-1 | TRBV6-2/TRBV6-3 | CASSYRGNTEAFF | TGTGCCAGCAGTTACAGGGGAAACACTGAAGCTTTCTTT
- | - | TRBJ2-7 | TRBV11-2 | CASSYGTYEQYF | TGTGCCAGCAGCTACGGGACCTACGAGCAGTACTTC